The clone carrying this TCR beta chain has a count of ten or more. Produced via immunoSEQ multiplex PCR; TCRdb's table is partial and in-frame only. This table has about 130,000 clones, 77% appearing once. Germline V gives CDR1 SGHRS, CDR2 YFSETQ. With 1 base clipped from V and 6 bases from J, the junction kept 11 bases outside the gene matches. The CDR3 spans 18 residues. The sample comes from a study of blood T cell repertoires in COVID-19. The TCR sequence derives from an elderly man with acute or convalescent COVID-19. The specimen sequenced was peripheral blood. This chain connects TRBV5-1 to TRBJ2-3; 13 nucleotides line up with TRBD2. The CDR3 coding sequence is TGCGCCAGCAGCTTGCCCGCTAGGACTAGCGGGGGTTTTGATACGCAGTATTTT. It is translated as CASSLPARTSGGFDTQYF.